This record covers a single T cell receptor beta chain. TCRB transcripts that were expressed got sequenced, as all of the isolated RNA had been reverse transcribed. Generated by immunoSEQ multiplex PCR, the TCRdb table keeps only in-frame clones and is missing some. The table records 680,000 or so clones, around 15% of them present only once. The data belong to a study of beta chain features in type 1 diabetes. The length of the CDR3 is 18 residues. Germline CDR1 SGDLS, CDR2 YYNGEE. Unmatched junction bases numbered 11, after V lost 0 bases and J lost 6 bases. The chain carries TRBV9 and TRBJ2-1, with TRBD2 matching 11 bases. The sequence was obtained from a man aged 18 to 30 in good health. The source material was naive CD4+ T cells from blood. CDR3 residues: CASSVDEPGLAVGNEQFF. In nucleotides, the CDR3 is TGTGCCAGCAGCGTAGACGAACCGGGACTAGCGGTCGGCAATGAGCAGTTCTTC.